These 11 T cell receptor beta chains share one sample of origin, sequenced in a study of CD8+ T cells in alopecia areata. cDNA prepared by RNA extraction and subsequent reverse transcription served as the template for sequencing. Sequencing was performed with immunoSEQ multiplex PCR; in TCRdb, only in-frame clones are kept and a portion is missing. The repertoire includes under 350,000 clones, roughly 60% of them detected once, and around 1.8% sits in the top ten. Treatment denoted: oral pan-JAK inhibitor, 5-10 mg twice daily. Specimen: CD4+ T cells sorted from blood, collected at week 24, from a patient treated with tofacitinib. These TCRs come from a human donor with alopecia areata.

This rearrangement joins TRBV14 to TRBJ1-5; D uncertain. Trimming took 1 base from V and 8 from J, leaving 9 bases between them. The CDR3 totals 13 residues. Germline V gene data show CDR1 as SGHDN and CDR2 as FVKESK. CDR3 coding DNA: TGTGCCAGCAGCCAAGGCGGTAGTGAGCCCCAGCATTTT. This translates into CASSQGGSEPQHF.

The CDR3 reads CASSSLRVYEQFF. The CDR3 nucleotides are TGTGCCAGCAGCTCTTTAAGGGTCTATGAGCAGTTCTTC. This chain links TRBV7-9 with TRBJ2-1; the D is unclear. Between the trimmed V and J ends, which lost 4 bases and 8 bases, there was a span of 12 bases. The V gene's germline CDR1 is SEHNR and CDR2 FQNEAQ (reference sequence). The CDR3 loop spans 13 amino acids.

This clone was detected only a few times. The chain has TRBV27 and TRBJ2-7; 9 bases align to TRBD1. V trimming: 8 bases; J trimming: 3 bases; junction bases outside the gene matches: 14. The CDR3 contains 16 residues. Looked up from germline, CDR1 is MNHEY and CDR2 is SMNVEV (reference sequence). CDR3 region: CASGFLGQGRRYEQYF. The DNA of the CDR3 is TGTGCCAGCGGGTTCCTCGGACAGGGGCGACGCTACGAGCAGTACTTC.

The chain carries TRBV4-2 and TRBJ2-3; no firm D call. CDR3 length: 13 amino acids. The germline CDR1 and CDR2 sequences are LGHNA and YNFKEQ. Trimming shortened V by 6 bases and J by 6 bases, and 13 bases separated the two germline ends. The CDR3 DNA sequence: TGTGCCAGCAGGGCGAACGCGCCCGATACGCAGTATTTT. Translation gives CASRANAPDTQYF.

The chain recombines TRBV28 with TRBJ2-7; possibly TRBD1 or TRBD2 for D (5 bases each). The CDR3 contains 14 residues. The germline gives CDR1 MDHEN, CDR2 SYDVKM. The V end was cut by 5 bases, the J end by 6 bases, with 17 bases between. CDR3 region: CASSPWDPRGEQYF. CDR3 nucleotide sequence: TGTGCCAGCAGTCCCTGGGACCCCCGGGGCGAGCAGTACTTC.

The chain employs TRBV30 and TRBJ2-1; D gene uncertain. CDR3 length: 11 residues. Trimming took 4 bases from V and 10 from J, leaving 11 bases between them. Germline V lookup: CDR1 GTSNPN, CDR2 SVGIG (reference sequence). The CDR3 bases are TGTGCCTGGAAAGACCCCGGGGAGCAGTTCTTC. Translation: CAWKDPGEQFF.

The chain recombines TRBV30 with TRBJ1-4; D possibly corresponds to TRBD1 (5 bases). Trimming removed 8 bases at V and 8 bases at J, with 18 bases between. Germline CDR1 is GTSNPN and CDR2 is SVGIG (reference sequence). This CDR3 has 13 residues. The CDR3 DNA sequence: TGTGCCCAAGGGCGACAATCAGGGGAAAAACTGTTTTTT. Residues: CAQGRQSGEKLFF.

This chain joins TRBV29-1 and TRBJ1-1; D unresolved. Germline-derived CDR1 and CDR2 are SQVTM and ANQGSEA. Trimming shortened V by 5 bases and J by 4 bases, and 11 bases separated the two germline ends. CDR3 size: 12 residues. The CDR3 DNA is TGCAGCGTTCAGTCGGAGGGCACTGAAGCTTTCTTT. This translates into CSVQSEGTEAFF.

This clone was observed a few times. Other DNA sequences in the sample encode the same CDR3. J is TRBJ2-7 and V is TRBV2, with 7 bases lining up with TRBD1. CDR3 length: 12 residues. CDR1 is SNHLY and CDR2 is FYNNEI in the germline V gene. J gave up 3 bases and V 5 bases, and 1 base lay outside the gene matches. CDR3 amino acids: CASSRQGYEQYF. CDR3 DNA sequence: TGTGCCAGCAGTCGACAGGGCTACGAGCAGTACTTC.

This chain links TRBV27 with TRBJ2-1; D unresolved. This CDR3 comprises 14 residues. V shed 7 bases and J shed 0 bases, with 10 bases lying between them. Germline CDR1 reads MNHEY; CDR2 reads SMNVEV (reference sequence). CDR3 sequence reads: CASTQSASYNEQFF. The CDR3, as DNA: TGTGCCAGCACCCAGTCGGCCTCCTACAATGAGCAGTTCTTC.

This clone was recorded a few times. DNA of the CDR3: TGTGCCAGCAATCCAGAGGCCGGGGAGCTGTTTTTT. The encoded protein is CASNPEAGELFF. The chain joins TRBV6-6 to TRBJ2-2; D unclear. This CDR3 comprises 12 residues. CDR1 is MNHNY, CDR2 SVGAGI, per germline (reference sequence). V lost 7 bases and J lost 6, with 9 bases in between.